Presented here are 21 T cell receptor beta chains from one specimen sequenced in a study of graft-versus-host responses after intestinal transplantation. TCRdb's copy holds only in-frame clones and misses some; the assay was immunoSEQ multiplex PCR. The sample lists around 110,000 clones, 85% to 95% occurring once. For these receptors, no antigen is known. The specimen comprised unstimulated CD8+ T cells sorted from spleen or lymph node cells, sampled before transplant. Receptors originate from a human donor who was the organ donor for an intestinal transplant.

CDR3 DNA: TGTGCCAGCAGCCCCGGGGAGTCACCCTACGAGCAGTACTTC. This gives the protein CASSPGESPYEQYF. This sequence joins TRBV9 and TRBJ2-7; D might be TRBD2 (5 bases). V was pared by 4 bases and J by 2 bases, with 13 bases between. The CDR3 has 14 amino acids. CDR1 SGDLS and CDR2 YYNGEE come from the germline V gene.

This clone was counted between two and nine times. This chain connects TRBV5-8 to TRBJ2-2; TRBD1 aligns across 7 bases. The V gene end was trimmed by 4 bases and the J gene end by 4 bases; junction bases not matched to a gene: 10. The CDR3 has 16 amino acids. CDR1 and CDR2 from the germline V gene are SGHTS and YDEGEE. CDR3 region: CASSPRGQVVTGELFF. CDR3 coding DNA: TGTGCCAGCAGCCCCCGAGGACAGGTGGTCACCGGGGAGCTGTTTTTT.

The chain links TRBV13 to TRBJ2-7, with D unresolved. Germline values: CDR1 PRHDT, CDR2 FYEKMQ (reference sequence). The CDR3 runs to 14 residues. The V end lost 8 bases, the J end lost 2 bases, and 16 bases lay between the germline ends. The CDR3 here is CASGKADETYEQYF. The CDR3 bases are TGTGCCAGCGGGAAGGCGGACGAAACCTACGAGCAGTACTTC.

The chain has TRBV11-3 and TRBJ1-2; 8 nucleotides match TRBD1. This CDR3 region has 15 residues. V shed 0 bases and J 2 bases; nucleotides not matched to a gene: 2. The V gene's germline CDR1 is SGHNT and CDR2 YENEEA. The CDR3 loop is CASSLDWDRNYGYTF. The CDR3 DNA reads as TGTGCCAGCAGCTTAGATTGGGACAGGAACTATGGCTACACCTTC.

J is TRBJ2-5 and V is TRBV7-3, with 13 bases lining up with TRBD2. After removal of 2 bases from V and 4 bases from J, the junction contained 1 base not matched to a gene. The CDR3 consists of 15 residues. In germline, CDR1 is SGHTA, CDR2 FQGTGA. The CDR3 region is CASSLGLAGAETQYF. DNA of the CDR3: TGTGCCAGCAGCTTAGGACTAGCGGGAGCAGAGACCCAGTACTTC.

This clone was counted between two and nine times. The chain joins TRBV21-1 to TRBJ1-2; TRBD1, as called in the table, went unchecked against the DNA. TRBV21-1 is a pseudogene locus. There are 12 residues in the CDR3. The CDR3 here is CASRHKGYGYTF. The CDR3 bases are TGTGCCAGCCGACATAAGGGGTATGGCTACACCTTC.

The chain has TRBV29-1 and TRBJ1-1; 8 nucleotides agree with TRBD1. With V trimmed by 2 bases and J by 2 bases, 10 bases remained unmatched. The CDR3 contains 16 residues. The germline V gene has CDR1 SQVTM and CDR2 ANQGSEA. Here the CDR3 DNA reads TGCAGCGTTGAACCCCAGGGGGCGTCCCCTAACACTGAAGCTTTCTTT. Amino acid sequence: CSVEPQGASPNTEAFF.

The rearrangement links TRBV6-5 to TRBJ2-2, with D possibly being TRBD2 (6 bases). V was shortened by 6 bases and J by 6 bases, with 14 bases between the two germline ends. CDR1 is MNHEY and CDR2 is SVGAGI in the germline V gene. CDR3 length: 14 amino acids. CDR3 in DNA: TGTGCCAGCAGCCCCCACAGCGGGCCCGGGGAGCTGTTTTTT. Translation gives CASSPHSGPGELFF.

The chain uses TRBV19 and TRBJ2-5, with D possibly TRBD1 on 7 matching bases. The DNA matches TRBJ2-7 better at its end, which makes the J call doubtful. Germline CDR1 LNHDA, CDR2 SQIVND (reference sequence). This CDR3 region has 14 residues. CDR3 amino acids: CASSISGGPYEQYF. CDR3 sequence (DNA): TGTGCCAGTAGTATATCAGGGGGGCCCTACGAGCAGTACTTC.

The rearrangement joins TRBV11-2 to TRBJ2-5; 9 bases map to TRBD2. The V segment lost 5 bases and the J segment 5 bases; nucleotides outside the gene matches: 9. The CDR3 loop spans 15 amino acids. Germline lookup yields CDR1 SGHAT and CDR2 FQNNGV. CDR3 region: CASSPWLAGTETQYF. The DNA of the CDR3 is TGTGCCAGCAGCCCCTGGCTAGCGGGAACGGAGACCCAGTACTTC.

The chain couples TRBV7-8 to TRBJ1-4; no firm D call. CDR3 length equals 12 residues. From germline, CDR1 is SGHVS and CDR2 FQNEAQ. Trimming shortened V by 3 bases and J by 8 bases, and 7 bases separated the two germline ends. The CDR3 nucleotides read TGTGCCAGCAGCTTTTCCGACGAAAAACTGTTTTTT. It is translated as CASSFSDEKLFF.

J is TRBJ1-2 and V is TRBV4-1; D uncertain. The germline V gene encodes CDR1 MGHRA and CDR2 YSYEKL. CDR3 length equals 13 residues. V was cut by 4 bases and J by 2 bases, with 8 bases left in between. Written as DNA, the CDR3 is TGCGCCAGCAGCCCCAGACCAAACTATGGCTACACCTTC. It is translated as CASSPRPNYGYTF.

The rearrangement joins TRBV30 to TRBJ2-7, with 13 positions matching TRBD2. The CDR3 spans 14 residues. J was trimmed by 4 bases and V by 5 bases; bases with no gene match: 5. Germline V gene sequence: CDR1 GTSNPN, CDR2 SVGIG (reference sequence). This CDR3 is CAWAPGLAGYEQYF. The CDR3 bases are TGTGCCTGGGCGCCGGGACTAGCGGGATACGAGCAGTACTTC.

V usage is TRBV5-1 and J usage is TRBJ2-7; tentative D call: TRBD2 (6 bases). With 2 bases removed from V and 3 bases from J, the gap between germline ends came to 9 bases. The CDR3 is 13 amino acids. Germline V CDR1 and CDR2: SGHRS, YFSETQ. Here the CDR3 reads CASSLSGVYEQYF. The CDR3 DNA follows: TGCGCCAGCAGCTTATCGGGGGTCTACGAGCAGTACTTC.

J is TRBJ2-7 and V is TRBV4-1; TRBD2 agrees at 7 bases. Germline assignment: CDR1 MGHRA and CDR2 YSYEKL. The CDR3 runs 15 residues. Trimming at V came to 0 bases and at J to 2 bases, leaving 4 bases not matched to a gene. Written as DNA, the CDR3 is TGCGCCAGCAGCCAAGAGGCTAGCGGAGCCTACGAGCAGTACTTC. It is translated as CASSQEASGAYEQYF.

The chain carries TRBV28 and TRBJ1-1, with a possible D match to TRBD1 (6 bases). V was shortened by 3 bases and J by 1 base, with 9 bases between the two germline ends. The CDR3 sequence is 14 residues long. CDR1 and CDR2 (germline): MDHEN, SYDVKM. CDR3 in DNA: TGTGCCAGCAGTTTCGGGACACCGAACACTGAAGCTTTCTTT. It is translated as CASSFGTPNTEAFF.

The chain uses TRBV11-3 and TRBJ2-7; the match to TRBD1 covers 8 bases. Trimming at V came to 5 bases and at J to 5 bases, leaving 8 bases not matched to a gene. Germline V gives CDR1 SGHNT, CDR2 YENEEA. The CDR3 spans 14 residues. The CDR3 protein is CASSPRDRIDEQYF. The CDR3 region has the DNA TGTGCCAGCAGCCCCAGGGACAGGATCGACGAGCAGTACTTC.

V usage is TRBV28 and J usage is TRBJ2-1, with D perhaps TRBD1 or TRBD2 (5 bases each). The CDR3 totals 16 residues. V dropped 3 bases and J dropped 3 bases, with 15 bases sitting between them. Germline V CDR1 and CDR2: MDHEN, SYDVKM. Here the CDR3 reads CASSFLSEGYYNEQFF. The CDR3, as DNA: TGTGCCAGCAGTTTCCTTTCCGAGGGGTACTACAATGAGCAGTTCTTC.

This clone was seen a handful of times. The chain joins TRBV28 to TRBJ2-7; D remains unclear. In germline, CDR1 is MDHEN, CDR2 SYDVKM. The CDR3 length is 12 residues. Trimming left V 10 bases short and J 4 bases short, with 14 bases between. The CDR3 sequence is CATSDGRYEQYF. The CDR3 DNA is TGTGCCACTTCCGATGGTAGGTACGAGCAGTACTTC.

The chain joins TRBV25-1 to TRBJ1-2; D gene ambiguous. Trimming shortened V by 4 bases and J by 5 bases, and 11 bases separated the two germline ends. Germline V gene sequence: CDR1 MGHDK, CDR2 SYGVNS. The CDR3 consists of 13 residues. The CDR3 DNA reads TGTGCCAGCAGTGGGGCGGATCTGTATGGCTACACCTTC. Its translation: CASSGADLYGYTF.

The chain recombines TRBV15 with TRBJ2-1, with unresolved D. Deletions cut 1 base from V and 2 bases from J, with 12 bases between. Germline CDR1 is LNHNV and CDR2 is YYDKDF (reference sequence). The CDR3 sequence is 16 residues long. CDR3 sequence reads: CATSRVAYHAYNEQFF. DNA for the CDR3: TGTGCCACCAGCAGAGTGGCCTACCACGCCTACAATGAGCAGTTCTTC.